The T cell receptor beta chain under discussion was sequenced for a study of T cells in localized non-small cell lung cancer. Germline V gene lookup returns CDR1 MNHEY and CDR2 SMNVEV (reference sequence). The CDR3 is 15 amino acids. The V end was cut by 5 bases, the J end by 0 bases, with 8 bases between. Only in-frame clones appear in the TCRdb table, and some are missing; sequencing was by immunoSEQ multiplex PCR. Altogether about 70,000 clones are present, approximately 88% being singletons, with the ten largest covering 1% to 1.5%. On this clone itself: Its target is not known.

Study-wide results and caveats: Exceeding tumor, uninvolved adjacent lung had the highest T cell clonality.

This TCR was sampled from an older female donor with stage I lung adenocarcinoma. Here the sequenced sample was peripheral blood, taken before any cancer treatment. This chain uses TRBV27 with TRBJ2-6; D is perhaps TRBD1 (6 bases). CDR3 DNA sequence: TGTGCCAGCAGTCGGGACACCTCTGGGGCCAACGTCCTGACTTTC. This encodes CASSRDTSGANVLTF.